This T cell receptor beta chain emerged from a study of blood T cell repertoires in COVID-19. About the research overall: T cells, B-cell-depleted T cells, or PBMCs provided the cDNA or gDNA that served as material.

CDR1 SGHNT and CDR2 YYREEE come from the germline V gene (reference sequence). The CDR3 contains 14 residues. Trimming pared 4 bases from V and 1 base from J, leaving 8 bases between. Individuals aged about 18 to 89 years were recruited from approximately 22 US areas. Cohorts were determined from participant-reported clinical history. Assay: immunoSEQ multiplex PCR; the TCRdb copy retains only in-frame clones and omits some. The table has under 150,000 clones, over 80% seen once; the top ten hold less than 6%. This TCR was recovered from a woman aged 45-59 years who had been exposed to COVID-19. The chain is built from TRBV5-4 and TRBJ2-2; weak D call: TRBD1 (6 bases). The sequenced sample was PBMCs or T cells enriched from blood (not recorded which). The DNA for the CDR3 is TGTGCCAGCAGCACGGGACAGAACACCGGGGAGCTGTTTTTT. Amino acids: CASSTGQNTGELFF. Full variable domain (outside the CDR3, taken from reference TRBV5-4 and TRBJ2-2): ETGVTQSPTHLIKTRGQQVTLRCSSQSGHNTVSWYQQALGQGPQFIFQYYREEENGRGNFPPRFSGLQFPNYSSELNVNALELDDSALYLCASSTGQNTGELFFGEGSRLTVL.